The 17 T cell receptor beta chains in this list originate from one sample, sequenced in a study of beta chain features in type 1 diabetes. General observations from the study: TCRB CDR3 length was moderately but significantly reduced in all four CD4+ subsets of Type 1 diabetes patients.

Sequenced material consisted of expressed TCRB transcripts (all of the isolated RNA was reverse transcribed). TCRdb's copy holds only in-frame clones and misses some; the assay was immunoSEQ multiplex PCR. The sample records under 300,000 clones, roughly 17% being singletons. Which antigens these TCRs recognize remains unknown. The source material was naive CD4+ T cells from blood. All receptors come from a young man with type 1 diabetes.

This chain connects TRBV30 to TRBJ1-5, with D possibly being TRBD1 (6 bases). Trimming removed 1 base from V and 1 base from J, with 14 bases in between. The CDR3 is made up of 16 amino acids. The germline V gene encodes CDR1 GTSNPN and CDR2 SVGIG (reference sequence). DNA for the CDR3: TGTGCCTGGAGTGCCCGCAGGGGAATAAGCAATCAGCCCCAGCATTTT. It specifies CAWSARRGISNQPQHF.

This clone was detected only a few times. The CDR3, as DNA: TGCGCCAGCAGCCCGGGACAGGGCCCCTCTAATGAAAAACTGTTTTTT. It specifies CASSPGQGPSNEKLFF. The chain combines TRBV4-1 with TRBJ1-4; 9 bases align to TRBD1. The CDR3 is made up of 16 amino acids. CDR1 and CDR2 from the germline V gene are MGHRA and YSYEKL. V lost 4 bases and J lost 3; bases outside the gene matches: 6.

The sample holds a few counts of this clone. The rearrangement joins TRBV9 to TRBJ2-1; tentatively, D is TRBD2 (6 bases). The V gene's germline CDR1 is SGDLS and CDR2 YYNGEE. The CDR3 covers 13 residues. The V gene lost 4 bases and the J gene lost 4 bases, with 9 bases spanning the gap. The CDR3 region has the DNA TGTGCCAGCAGCCCACGGGGGTACAATGAGCAGTTCTTC. It encodes CASSPRGYNEQFF.

This clone was counted a few times. The gene calls are TRBV11-2 and TRBJ2-7; unclear D gene. Germline V gene data show CDR1 as SGHAT and CDR2 as FQNNGV. Trimming removed 6 bases from V and 0 bases from J, with 15 bases in between. The CDR3 loop spans 15 amino acids. For the CDR3, the DNA is TGTGCCAGCAGTTCGCGTGGCACGACCTCCTACGAGCAGTACTTC. Translation: CASSSRGTTSYEQYF.

This chain uses TRBV4-1 with TRBJ1-2, with D hard to call. Per germline, CDR1 MGHRA and CDR2 YSYEKL. CDR3 length: 18 amino acids. With 0 bases removed from V and 0 bases from J, the gap between germline ends came to 17 bases. The CDR3 loop is CASSQDRSRTTTNYGYTF. The DNA for the CDR3 is TGCGCCAGCAGCCAAGATAGGTCCCGCACTACCACTAACTATGGCTACACCTTC.

This clone was seen more than once but under ten times. The J gene is TRBJ2-1, the V gene TRBV2; no definite D call. V was shortened by 4 bases and J by 0 bases, with 10 bases between the two germline ends. The germline V gene encodes CDR1 SNHLY and CDR2 FYNNEI. The CDR3 contains 15 residues. This CDR3 reads CASSVNGSSYNEQFF. The CDR3 DNA sequence: TGTGCCAGCAGTGTTAACGGAAGCTCCTACAATGAGCAGTTCTTC.

V and J are TRBV28 and TRBJ2-1, with TRBD2 matching 10 bases. The CDR3 consists of 15 residues. Germline values: CDR1 MDHEN, CDR2 SYDVKM. The trim removed 3 bases at V and 2 bases at J, leaving 1 base unmatched. This CDR3 is CASSLLAGAYNEQFF. As DNA, the CDR3 is TGTGCCAGCAGTTTGCTAGCGGGAGCCTACAATGAGCAGTTCTTC.

This chain links TRBV9 with TRBJ1-5; D is ambiguous. The germline V gene encodes CDR1 SGDLS and CDR2 YYNGEE. V lost 4 bases and J lost 5, with 16 bases in between. The CDR3 loop spans 15 amino acids. Written as DNA, the CDR3 is TGTGCCAGCAGCCCAACGGACGGGGAACATCAGCCCCAGCATTTT. Translating gives CASSPTDGEHQPQHF. The full variable domain, with the rest looked up from reference TRBV9 and TRBJ1-5, is DSGVTQTPKHLITATGQRVTLRCSPRSGDLSVYWYQQSLDQGLQFLIQYYNGEERAKGNILERFSAQQFPDLHSELNLSSLELGDSALYFCASSPTDGEHQPQHFGDGTRLSIL.

This clone was found a few times. This chain joins TRBV10-3 and TRBJ2-3; 9 bases align to TRBD2. Looked up from germline, CDR1 is ENHRY and CDR2 is SYGVKD. The V gene end was trimmed by 1 base and the J gene end by 7 bases; junction bases not matched to a gene: 6. The length of the CDR3 is 15 residues. The CDR3 region is CAISELAGDRNTQYF. CDR3 nucleotides: TGTGCCATCAGTGAGTTAGCGGGAGATAGAAATACGCAGTATTTT.

This clone was observed a few times. This chain connects TRBV30 to TRBJ1-1; 7 nucleotides align to TRBD1. This CDR3 is 14 amino acids long. Germline trimming cut 6 bases from V and 4 bases from J; bases unmatched to any gene: 11. Germline V lookup: CDR1 GTSNPN, CDR2 SVGIG (reference sequence). This CDR3 reads CACRTGTDSTEAFF. The CDR3, as DNA: TGTGCCTGTAGGACCGGGACAGACTCCACTGAAGCTTTCTTT. The whole variable domain, filled in from reference TRBV30 and TRBJ1-1, reads SQTIHQWPATLVQPVGSPLSLECTVEGTSNPNLYWYRQAAGRGLQLLFYSVGIGQISSEVPQNLSASRPQDRQFILSSKKLLLSDSGFYLCACRTGTDSTEAFFGQGTRLTVV.

The CDR3 DNA sequence: TGCGCCAGCAGCGACAAACCGGGACAGGGTAACTACGAGCAGTACTTC. Protein product: CASSDKPGQGNYEQYF. The rearrangement links TRBV4-1 to TRBJ2-7; 9 bases match TRBD1. CDR1 MGHRA and CDR2 YSYEKL come from the germline V gene. The CDR3 loop spans 16 amino acids. V shed 5 bases, J shed 3 bases, and the junction held 11 bases outside the gene matches.

This clone showed up just a few times. The rearrangement joins TRBV29-1 to TRBJ2-7; 11 bases align to TRBD2. The germline gives CDR1 SQVTM, CDR2 ANQGSEA. Germline trimming cut 5 bases from V and 2 bases from J; bases unmatched to any gene: 2. This CDR3 contains 13 residues. The CDR3 spells CSVTSGRPYEQYF. CDR3 nucleotides: TGCAGCGTTACTAGCGGGAGACCCTACGAGCAGTACTTC.

This clone was counted only a few times. J is TRBJ2-3 and V is TRBV29-1, with 7 bases that match TRBD1. Germline trimming cut 7 bases from V and 0 bases from J; bases unmatched to any gene: 10. Germline loops: CDR1 SQVTM, CDR2 ANQGSEA. CDR3 length: 15 residues. Here the CDR3 reads CSAEGAITSTDTQYF. CDR3 DNA sequence: TGCAGCGCCGAGGGGGCGATTACTAGCACAGATACGCAGTATTTT.

This clone occurred a few times. The gene calls are TRBV9 and TRBJ2-1; D is undetermined. In germline, CDR1 is SGDLS, CDR2 YYNGEE. The CDR3 extends over 15 amino acids. Trimming removed 0 bases from V and 0 bases from J, with 7 bases in between. CDR3 DNA sequence: TGTGCCAGCAGCGTAGGACGACTCTCCTACAATGAGCAGTTCTTC. Its translation is CASSVGRLSYNEQFF. Based on the CDR3 plus reference TRBV9 and TRBJ2-1, the full variable domain is DSGVTQTPKHLITATGQRVTLRCSPRSGDLSVYWYQQSLDQGLQFLIQYYNGEERAKGNILERFSAQQFPDLHSELNLSSLELGDSALYFCASSVGRLSYNEQFFGPGTRLTVL.

The chain recombines TRBV14 with TRBJ2-3, with 8 bases fitting TRBD1. Per germline, CDR1 SGHDN and CDR2 FVKESK. CDR3 size: 17 residues. V shed 2 bases and J 1 base; nucleotides not matched to a gene: 8. The CDR3 DNA is TGTGCCAGCAGCCAACTTACCGGGACAGGAGGCACAGATACGCAGTATTTT. This gives the protein CASSQLTGTGGTDTQYF.

The sample holds a few counts of this clone. The J gene is TRBJ2-1, the V gene TRBV29-1; maybe TRBD2 (5 bases). Trimming removed 0 bases at V and 6 bases at J, with 9 bases between. This CDR3 has 13 residues. Germline CDR1 is SQVTM and CDR2 is ANQGSEA. The CDR3 protein is CSVEDTRANEQFF. CDR3 in DNA: TGCAGCGTTGAAGATACGCGGGCCAATGAGCAGTTCTTC.

In this sample, this clone turned up a few times. The CDR3 reads CASSQPWGSGDEQFF. For the CDR3, the DNA is TGTGCCAGCAGCCAACCCTGGGGAAGTGGCGATGAGCAGTTCTTC. This chain uses TRBV4-2 with TRBJ2-1, with D uncertain. This CDR3 is 15 amino acids long. CDR1 and CDR2 (germline): LGHNA, YNFKEQ. Trimming left V 2 bases short and J 8 bases short, with 16 bases between.